Listed below are T cell receptor beta chains from one sample, sequenced in a study of chemoradiotherapy in HPV16-positive cancers. TCRdb's copy holds only in-frame clones and misses some; the assay was immunoSEQ multiplex PCR. The sample contains fewer than 1,500 clones, approximately 78% of which appear only once. The input for sequencing was tumor tissue, taken from a patient who underwent chemoradiotherapy. These receptors all come from a human donor with HPV-associated anogenital cancer. Each CDR3 is given with its conserved first and last residue. The D gene is left open where the match is weak. The size field is filled for only some rows; it gives once, few, many or a size class.

>-|TRBV2|large|TRBJ1-5
TGTGCCAGCAGTGTAAACCCAAACACCAATCAGCCCCAGCATTTT
CASSVNPNTNQPQHF
>-|TRBV21-1|-|TRBJ2-7
TGTGCCAGCTATAACCGACAGCTAACCTACGAGCAGTACTTC
CASYNRQLTYEQYF
>-|TRBV27|-|TRBJ2-1
TGTGCCAGCAGTTTTGAGGTTAGGGGCTCCTACAATGAGCAGTTCTTC
CASSFEVRGSYNEQFF
>TRBD2|TRBV25-1|-|TRBJ2-5
TGTGCCAGCAGTGGGAGCGGGGCCACCCAAGAGACCCAGTACTTC
CASSGSGATQETQYF
>-|TRBV19|few|TRBJ1-1
TGTGCCAGTAGTGCGACACTCTGGGGGAACACTGAAGCTTTCTTT
CASSATLWGNTEAFF
>-|TRBV6-1|-|TRBJ1-5
TGTGCCAGCAGTGAAACTTGGTCAGGTAGTCAGCCCCAGCATTTT
CASSETWSGSQPQHF
>-|TRBV5-8|-|TRBJ2-3
TGTGCCAGCAGCTTACAGCTTAGCACAGATACGCAGTATTTT
CASSLQLSTDTQYF
>-|TRBV9|-|TRBJ2-5
TGTGCCAGCAGCGTAGGAGCTAGTTTTCAAGAGACCCAGTACTTC
CASSVGASFQETQYF
>TRBD2|TRBV5-4|-|TRBJ2-5
TGTGCCAGCACCTCAGCCTCCGGGACTAGCGGGTCCGGAGAGACCCAGTACTTC
CASTSASGTSGSGETQYF
>-|TRBV28|-|TRBJ1-2
TGTGCCAGCAGTTTATACCAGGGCGACTATGGCTACACCTTC
CASSLYQGDYGYTF
>TRBD1|TRBV25-1|-|TRBJ2-2
TGTGCCAGCAGTGAATGGACAGGGGACACCGGGGAGCTGTTTTTT
CASSEWTGDTGELFF
>-|TRBV5-1|-|TRBJ2-2
TGCGCCAGCAGCCCGGGGGACGGGGTGTCAACCGGGGAGCTGTTTTTT
CASSPGDGVSTGELFF
>TRBD2|TRBV11-2|-|TRBJ2-1
TGTGCCAGCAGCTCGGGGACTAGCGGGGGCTCCTACAATGAGCAGTTCTTC
CASSSGTSGGSYNEQFF
>-|TRBV19|-|TRBJ1-4
TGTGCCAGTAGTATAAGTCGGATGAATGAAAAACTGTTTTTT
CASSISRMNEKLFF
>TRBD1|TRBV10-3|-|TRBJ2-5
TGTGCCATCAGTCCGGGACAGGGGTCGGAGACCCAGTACTTC
CAISPGQGSETQYF
>-|TRBV6-6|-|TRBJ2-7
TGTGCCAGCAGTTCGGCGGGACTCCCAACCCCCTACGAGCAGTACTTC
CASSSAGLPTPYEQYF
>-|TRBV7-2|few|TRBJ2-1
TGTGCCAGCAGCTTGTGGCGAAACTCCTACAATGAGCAGTTCTTC
CASSLWRNSYNEQFF
>-|TRBV29-1|-|TRBJ2-5
TGCAGCGTTGAAGGGGGGGGCAGGGGAGAGACCCAGTACTTC
CSVEGGGRGETQYF
>-|TRBV11-2|-|TRBJ2-2
TGTGCCAGCAGCCCCCCCAGAACCGGGGAGCTGTTTTTT
CASSPPRTGELFF
>TRBD2|TRBV7-8|-|TRBJ2-1
TGTGCCAGCAGCCTCAGCGGGGGGCGTTGGAATGAGCAGTTCTTC
CASSLSGGRWNEQFF
>-|TRBV25-1|-|TRBJ1-6
TGTGCCAGCAGTGAGGCAGGACAGACGGCCCTCCACTTT
CASSEAGQTALHF
>TRBD1|TRBV7-2|-|TRBJ1-1
TGTGCCAGCAGCTTATATTCCCGGGACAGGAACCCTGAAGCTTTCTTT
CASSLYSRDRNPEAFF